This entry concerns a single TCR beta chain. No antigen is known for it. The CDR3 spans 11 residues. Germline V gene sequence: CDR1 DFQATT, CDR2 SNEGSKA (reference sequence). V was shortened by 7 bases and J by 5 bases, with 12 bases between the two germline ends. This sample is part of a study of post-analysis software for immune sequencing data. The TCR beta cDNA libraries contained unique molecular identifiers. Input populations of about 1 to 11 million T cells gave rise to 500,000 or so cDNA molecules. TCRdb analysed the PCR reads with MiXCR anew, one entry per CDR3 protein. The repertoire holds hundreds of thousands of distinct CDR3 sequences, with just under 30% as singletons. Overall study findings and caveats: Four to six TRBV segments were more frequent in patients than controls; TRBV5-6, TRBV5-1 and TRBV20-1 belonged to this group. Those with multiple sclerosis, the patient group, showed significantly lower normalized Chao1 diversity than controls.

This TCR was recovered from a girl aged 10 to 17 with multiple sclerosis. The V and J genes are TRBV20-1 and TRBJ2-7; tentatively, D is TRBD2 (5 bases). The specimen was blood. The CDR3 loop is CSVPSEDEQYF. Written as DNA, the CDR3 is TGCAGTGTCCCCTCGGAGGACGAGCAGTACTTC.